This T cell receptor beta chain was recovered during a study of CD8+ T cells in alopecia areata (dated by TCRdb to the late 2010s). General notes on the study: Treated patients were enrolled in an open-label pilot trial of oral tofacitinib, 5 to 10 mg twice daily, for moderate-to-severe alopecia areata. Tofacitinib was given for 6 to 18 months, followed by 6 months of follow-up off drug to assess delayed response and recurrence. The SALT score, which quantifies the percentage of affected scalp surface area, was used to measure disease severity in treated patients. High-throughput TCRbeta sequencing was used to examine T cell clonal expansion in alopecia areata in both the C3H/HeJ mouse model and human patients. On the human side, TCRbeta sequencing was run on scalp tissue and on sorted CD4+ and CD8+ peripheral blood T cells from healthy controls and from alopecia areata patients with either patchy or totalis/universalis disease. Biopsies were taken from tofacitinib-treated patients at baseline and again at 4 and 24 weeks into treatment, and several of those patients also had a later scalp biopsy. Clonality in the scalp was compared among normal scalp (n=4), patchy alopecia areata scalp (n=8), and alopecia totalis/universalis scalp (n=8). RNA came from the PAXgene miRNA kit for fixed scalp, the miRNeasy kit for PBMCs, and the RNeasy kit for mouse skin. immunoSEQ multiplex PCR using 35 Vbeta forward primers and 13 Jbeta reverse primers was used to amplify TCRbeta CDR3 regions. Broad study findings and their caveats: The treated cohort was small, with a single nonresponder, so links between baseline CD8+ expansion and response need larger studies. Compared with normal scalp, lesional scalp, particularly in alopecia totalis/universalis, had higher clonality and more expanded CD8+ clones, which suggests antigenic drive. Resident alphabeta T cells in normal human skin are also sequenced, complicating scalp TCR repertoire analysis, unlike mouse skin dominated by gammadelta T cells. Many expanded lesional clones persisted in scalp and blood during tofacitinib treatment, which may partly explain relapse after stopping treatment. Shared TCR sequences between patients were less evident than in mice, which may be partly attributable to HLA diversity in the patient population. Tofacitinib significantly lowered scalp clonality and the number of expanded CD8+ clones among the top 100 scalp clones.

Trimmed from V: 1 base; trimmed from J: 13 bases; junction bases lacking a gene match: 3. The CDR3 covers 13 residues, taking in both the cysteine and the phenylalanine. The DNA shown is the 39-base CDR3, in frame from base 1. CDR1 and CDR2, per the germline V gene, are SGHDN and FVKESK. Libraries were built with the immunoSEQ multiplex PCR assay. RNA was extracted from all samples and reverse transcribed into cDNA as template for TCR sequencing. SuperScript III was used to make first-strand cDNA, primed with a 2:1 mix of oligo-dT and random hexamers. A synthetic immune receptor repertoire was used to assess amplification bias, and residual bias was removed computationally. Per the source publication's procedure: Raw reads were preprocessed to remove errors, and CDR3 was defined according to IMGT conventions as the region from the conserved cysteine to phenylalanine. Clonality was calculated as 1 minus Shannon entropy normalized by log2 of the number of productive unique TCRs. Whether each scalp clone was CD4 or CD8 was inferred by checking scalp TCRbeta sequences against the CD4 and CD8 repertoires from sorted blood. Entries here come from immuneACCESS through TCRdb and include only in-frame sequences with V and J called. Some clones fail to appear in such tables; in the studies checked, an unresolved V gene covers under half of the shortfall, and the cause of the remainder is unknown. Clone size and V and J calls were adopted from that table, with D and trimming inferred from the DNA. The sample table records 95,000 to 150,000 clones; approximately 53% of these occur just once. Approximately 0.46% of the sample rests with the top ten.

In its sample, this clone was seen a few times. Its antigen is still unknown. There are no base qualities to consult, and no much larger clone falls within one base. The time point label, read with the paper, signifies: less than five weeks on oral tofacitinib. The sample's treatment or condition label is to be understood as: oral pan-JAK inhibitor, 5-10 mg twice daily. Lesional scalp punch biopsies and peripheral blood were obtained from alopecia areata patients. PBMCs were isolated by density centrifugation and stained for CD3, CD4 and CD8, after which CD4+ and CD8+ T cells were sorted on a FACSAria.

The rearranged chain carries TRBV14 and TRBJ2-1; the junction holds 11 bases that match TRBD2. The TCR comes from a human donor with alopecia areata. The sequencing used CD4+ T cells sorted from blood, collected at week 4, from a patient treated with tofacitinib. The CDR3 protein is CASSQVGLAGQFF. In nucleotides, the sequence is TGTGCCAGCAGCCAAGTAGGACTAGCGGGTCAGTTCTTC.